The rows below give T cell receptor beta chains drawn from one sample of a study of T-cell memory formation after mild COVID-19. One entry per CDR3 protein, called by TCRdb with MiXCR from the 5' RACE reads. Found here are some 280,000 distinct CDR3 sequences, roughly 15% of them singletons; the top ten hold roughly 20%. Sequencing used PBMCs or a T cell subset sorted from them (not recorded which). These TCRs come from a man aged 18 to 30 who had mild COVID-19 (a few samples of this study predate the infection). Cell type and time point are not known. Each CDR3 is given with its conserved first and last residue. Clone size is shown for a subset of rows, as once, few, many or a class of expanded clone.

j_call clone_size v_call cdr3_aa
TRBJ1-2 few TRBV29-1 CSVSPEGYTF
TRBJ2-5 - TRBV20-1 CSARVGIGGETQYF
TRBJ2-3 few TRBV2 CASRADTDTQYF
TRBJ2-1 many TRBV3-1 CASSQDIRETSEFYNEQFF
TRBJ1-2 - TRBV4-1 CASSQDLVRWDGYTF
TRBJ2-2 few TRBV27 CASCRAMNTGELFF
TRBJ1-1 few TRBV28 CATTTGGQGDTEAFF
TRBJ2-3 - TRBV6-5 CASSYSGGTTYTQYF
TRBJ2-6 few TRBV7-9 CATTGSGGANVLTF
TRBJ2-7 many TRBV4-1 CASSQKAASGVPSYEQYF
TRBJ1-6 - TRBV6-1 CASSEDRFYNSPLHF
TRBJ1-1 few TRBV5-1 CASSFRGADTEAFF
TRBJ1-1 few TRBV5-1 CASSTDSLNTEAFF
TRBJ2-1 few TRBV7-2 CASSLERVGGGSYNEQFF
TRBJ1-1 few TRBV7-9 CASILLARSPEAFF
TRBJ2-5 many TRBV7-6 CASSLATSGETQYF
TRBJ2-1 - TRBV6-2/TRBV6-3 CASSYLRNEQFF
TRBJ2-5 - TRBV5-1 CASSLGGVNQETQYF
TRBJ1-1 few TRBV14 CASSREAGWNTEAFF
TRBJ1-5 once TRBV2 CASSTGFNQPQHF
TRBJ2-6 - TRBV5-6 CASGYPGSGANVLTF
TRBJ1-2 few TRBV2 CASGPSGGDYGYTF
TRBJ2-3 many TRBV12-3/TRBV12-4 CASTGTSALADTQYF
TRBJ2-2 few TRBV11-1 CASSPSTGKGTGELFF
TRBJ2-3 - TRBV6-5 CASSYGRLPADTQYF
TRBJ2-3 few TRBV10-3 CAIRPGREKDTQYF
TRBJ1-1 - TRBV2 CASRLDRAIETEAFF
TRBJ1-1 - TRBV18 CASSPAPNTEAFF
TRBJ2-5 few TRBV9 CASSASRVYQETQYF
TRBJ1-1 - TRBV20-1 CSAARVGGNTEAFF
TRBJ2-3 few TRBV9 CASSVGREGARDTQYF
TRBJ1-1 many TRBV12-3/TRBV12-4 CASRLTGEAFF
TRBJ1-1 - TRBV20-1 CSARDNRRAFF
TRBJ1-1 few TRBV6-6 CAKTNTEAFF
TRBJ2-3 few TRBV15 CATSRDRDRGPDTQYF
TRBJ2-3 few TRBV6-2/TRBV6-3 CASSYWGAGTDTQYF
TRBJ1-6 few TRBV6-5 CASSYFGQGPSPLHF
TRBJ2-5 few TRBV7-2 CASSLRGPGGRETQYF
TRBJ1-1 once TRBV10-3 CAISEQDRGGSTEDFF
TRBJ2-3 few TRBV25-1 CASSAGADTQYF
TRBJ2-4 - TRBV7-2 CASSLDPSQNQYF
TRBJ1-1 few TRBV6-6 CASSDGSLSTEAFF
TRBJ1-1 - TRBV4-1 CASSQGGPEAFF
TRBJ2-3 - TRBV21-1 CASSKATSGGGDTQYF